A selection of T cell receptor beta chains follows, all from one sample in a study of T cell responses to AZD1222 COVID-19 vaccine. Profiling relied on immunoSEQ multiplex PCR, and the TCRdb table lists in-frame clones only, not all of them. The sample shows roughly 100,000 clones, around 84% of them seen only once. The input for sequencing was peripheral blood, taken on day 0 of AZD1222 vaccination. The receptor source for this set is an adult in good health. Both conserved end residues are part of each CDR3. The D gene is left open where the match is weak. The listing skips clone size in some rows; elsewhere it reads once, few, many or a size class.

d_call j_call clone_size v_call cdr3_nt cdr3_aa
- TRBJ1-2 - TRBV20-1 TGCAGTGGAGAAAACTATGGCTACACCTTC CSGENYGYTF
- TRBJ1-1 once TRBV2 TGTGCCAGCAAGGCAGGGGTGAGAACTGAAGCTTTCTTT CASKAGVRTEAFF
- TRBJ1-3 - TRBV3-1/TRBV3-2 TGTGCCAGCCAATTGAGATCTGGAAACACCATATATTTT CASQLRSGNTIYF
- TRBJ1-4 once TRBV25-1 TGTGCCAGCAGTGCCCCCGGGGGCCGGTCTTTTTTT CASSAPGGRSFF
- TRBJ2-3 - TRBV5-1 TGCGCCAGCAGCCTGGGGGATACGCAGTATTTT CASSLGDTQYF
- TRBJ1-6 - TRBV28 TGTGCCACCAAAGGAGTCTCGACGTATTCACCCCTCCACTTT CATKGVSTYSPLHF
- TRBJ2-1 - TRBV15 TGTGCCACCAGCAGAGTGGGGGCAGGGGGCTGGACTAGGGTCTACAATGAGCAGTTCTTC CATSRVGAGGWTRVYNEQFF
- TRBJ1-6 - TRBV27 TGTGCCAGCCAACCAACAGGGATGGGTAATTCACCCCTCCACTTT CASQPTGMGNSPLHF
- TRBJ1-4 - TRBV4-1 TGCGCCAGCAGCCAACCTCCGGACGGTAATGAAAAACTGTTTTTT CASSQPPDGNEKLFF
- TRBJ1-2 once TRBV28 TGTGCCAGCAGTCAGACAGCCAAATATGGCTACACCTTC CASSQTAKYGYTF